This T cell receptor (beta chain) was profiled in a study of metastatic and nonmetastatic thyroid tumors. TCRdb re-processed the PCR reads through MiXCR. The repertoire holds 13,000 or so clones, with 25% to 30% as singletons. This clone was counted many times. Trimming stripped 5 bases from V and 0 bases from J, with 10 bases between. The CDR3 is made up of 15 amino acids. The germline V gene has CDR1 SGHAT and CDR2 FQNNGV. Thyroid surgery took place with no prior treatment in any patient. The J gene is TRBJ1-4, the V gene TRBV11-2; D is unclear. Input material: blood. This TCR derives from a female donor with papillary thyroid cancer or a benign thyroid nodule (not recorded which). Some clones in this sample may be carry-over from other donors' samples. CDR3 protein: CASSQRRSTNEKLFF. Written as DNA, the CDR3 is TGTGCCAGCAGCCAACGGAGATCAACTAATGAAAAACTGTTTTTT.